The count of the clone carrying this T cell receptor (beta chain) is one. Its antigen remains unknown. The data stem from a study of OX40 agonist ivuxolimab in advanced cancers. Study context: Dose-escalation patients were diagnosed with hepatocellular carcinoma, melanoma, renal cell cancer or head and neck cancer. Findings and limits, study-wide: Among the lowest levels of clonal expansion were found in partial responders at 0.1-3.0 mg/kg. Researchers did not determine the expanded peripheral T cells' antigen specificity.

Unmatched junction bases numbered 11, after V lost 5 bases and J lost 4 bases. From germline, CDR1 is SGHTA and CDR2 FQGNSA. The CDR3 totals 16 residues. Assay used: immunoSEQ multiplex PCR; TCRdb lists only in-frame clones, some missing. The sample shows tens of thousands of clones, roughly 84% of them seen only once. The chain is built from TRBV7-2 and TRBJ2-1; 7 bases are shared with TRBD1. The sample consisted of CD4+ or CD8+ T cells sorted from blood, taken in a trial of the OX40 agonist ivuxolimab. This clonotype was sampled from an adult with an advanced solid tumor such as melanoma, head and neck, liver or kidney cancer. CDR3 amino acids: CASSPPFGTAYNEQFF. The CDR3 region has the DNA TGTGCCAGCAGCCCCCCGTTCGGGACAGCTTACAATGAGCAGTTCTTC.